This T cell receptor (beta chain) was sequenced for a study of blood T cell repertoires in COVID-19. The CDR3 is 14 amino acids. The V gene's germline CDR1 is SEHNR and CDR2 FQNEAQ (reference sequence). V shed 7 bases and J 0 bases; nucleotides not matched to a gene: 3. Using immunoSEQ multiplex PCR, the repertoire was profiled, and TCRdb retains in-frame clones only, with some absent. The sample consists of under 200,000 clones, about four fifths of them appearing once. The source material was peripheral blood. The TCR sequence derives from a man aged 70 or older with active or convalescent COVID-19. The chain employs TRBV7-9 and TRBJ2-1; 7 bases line up with TRBD2. DNA of the CDR3: TGTGCCAGCACCCTAGCGGACTCCTACAATGAGCAGTTCTTC. Translation: CASTLADSYNEQFF.